The T cell receptor beta chain under discussion was sequenced for a study of Ad26.COV2.S vaccination and SARS-CoV-2 variants. This clone was counted once. Sequencing was performed with immunoSEQ multiplex PCR; in TCRdb, only in-frame clones are kept and a portion is missing. This sample has fewer than 600,000 clones, with around 89% found just once. Treatment described: about 20 received Ad26.COV2.S at low or high dose, single or two shots; several received placebo; per-sample allocation not given. Sampling was done on day 63 after the first vaccine or placebo injection. V lost 1 base and J 0 bases, leaving 9 bases between the germline ends. The CDR3 is made up of 16 amino acids. The germline gives CDR1 SEHNR, CDR2 FQNEAQ (reference sequence).

The sample was peripheral blood, taken in a trial of Ad26.COV2.S vaccine versus placebo. This receptor was taken from a person between 18 and 65 years old who received the Ad26.COV2.S COVID-19 vaccine or a placebo. The V and J genes are TRBV7-9 and TRBJ1-4, with no clear D. CDR3 bases: TGTGCCAGCAGCTTAGTTCCGCAAGCAACTAATGAAAAACTGTTTTTT. This codes for CASSLVPQATNEKLFF.